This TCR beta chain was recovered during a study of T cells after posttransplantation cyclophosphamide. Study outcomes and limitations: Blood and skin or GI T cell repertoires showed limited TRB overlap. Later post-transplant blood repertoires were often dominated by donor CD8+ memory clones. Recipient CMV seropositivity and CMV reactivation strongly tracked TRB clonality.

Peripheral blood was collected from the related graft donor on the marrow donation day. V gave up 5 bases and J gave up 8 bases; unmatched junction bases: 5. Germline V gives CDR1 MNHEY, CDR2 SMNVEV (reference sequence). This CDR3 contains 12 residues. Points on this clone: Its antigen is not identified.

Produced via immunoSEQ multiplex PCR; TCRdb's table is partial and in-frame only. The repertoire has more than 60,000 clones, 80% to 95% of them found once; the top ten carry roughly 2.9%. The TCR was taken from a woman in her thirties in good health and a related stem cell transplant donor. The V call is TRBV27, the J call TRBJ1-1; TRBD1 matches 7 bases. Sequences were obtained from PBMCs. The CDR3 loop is CASSGDSREAFF. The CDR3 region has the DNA TGTGCCAGCAGTGGGGACAGCAGAGAAGCTTTCTTT.